What follows are 20 T cell receptor beta chains derived from one specimen sequenced in a study of T cell clonotyping in hematopoietic cell transplantation. Profiled with immunoSEQ multiplex PCR; TCRdb holds only in-frame clones, not every one. The table includes about 9,000 clones, roughly 87% detected once. As to time point: recipient sample about 28 days before transplant, after cytoreduction. Material: peripheral blood mononuclear cells, obtained before stem cell transplant. The receptor set was obtained from a woman in her sixties with acute myeloid leukemia. Some clones in this sample may be carry-over from other donors' samples.

The CDR3 sequence: CASSPWDSYAEAFF. The CDR3, as DNA: TGTGCCAGCAGCCCATGGGACAGTTACGCTGAAGCTTTCTTT. This chain joins TRBV7-9 and TRBJ1-1; TRBD1 agrees at 7 bases. The germline V gene has CDR1 SEHNR and CDR2 FQNEAQ (reference sequence). This CDR3 comprises 14 residues. V gave up 5 bases and J gave up 6 bases; unmatched junction bases: 9.

V and J are TRBV11-2 and TRBJ1-2; D may be TRBD1 (5 bases). This CDR3 is built from 15 residues. Trimming cost V 0 bases and J 8 bases, with 16 bases left between them. Germline CDR1 is SGHAT and CDR2 is FQNNGV. CDR3 sequence reads: CASSLDPGPEGGYTF. In DNA, the CDR3 is TGTGCCAGCAGCTTAGATCCGGGGCCGGAGGGAGGCTACACCTTC.

V gene TRBV4-3 combines with J gene TRBJ2-7; TRBD2 matches at 13 bases. After removal of 4 bases from V and 6 bases from J, the junction contained 0 bases not matched to a gene. CDR3 length: 13 amino acids. Per the germline V gene, CDR1 is LGHNA and CDR2 is YSLEER. CDR3 sequence (DNA): TGCGCCAGCAGCCGGACTAGCGGGAGCGAGCAGTACGTC. Translated, it gives CASSRTSGSEQYV.

The gene calls are TRBV7-2 and TRBJ2-3; tentative D call: TRBD2 (5 bases). The V end lost 3 bases, the J end lost 0 bases, and 13 bases lay between the germline ends. CDR1 and CDR2 from the germline V gene are SGHTA and FQGNSA. This CDR3 has 16 amino acids. As DNA, the CDR3 is TGTGCCAGCAGCTTTCAGAGCGGAGCTAGCACAGATACGCAGTATTTT. It is translated as CASSFQSGASTDTQYF.

The chain combines TRBV10-3 with TRBJ1-1; no reliable D call. The CDR3 extends over 16 amino acids. Between the trimmed V and J ends, which lost 7 bases and 7 bases, there was a span of 25 bases. Germline V gene lookup returns CDR1 ENHRY and CDR2 SYGVKD. The CDR3: CAITDRGIGHTIEAFF. DNA of the CDR3: TGTGCCATCACCGACCGGGGAATTGGCCACACAATTGAAGCTTTCTTT.

The V and J genes are TRBV7-2 and TRBJ1-5, with D unresolved. The CDR3 consists of 13 residues. Trimming shortened V by 2 bases and J by 3 bases, and 5 bases separated the two germline ends. CDR1 SGHTA and CDR2 FQGNSA come from the germline V gene. The CDR3 nucleotides read TGTGCCAGCAGCTTATATACCAATCAGCCCCAGCATTTT. This translates into CASSLYTNQPQHF.

The chain combines TRBV12-5 with TRBJ2-6, with 7 nucleotides matching TRBD1. Germline V gives CDR1 LGHNT, CDR2 FRNRAP. This CDR3 has 21 amino acids. J was trimmed by 0 bases and V by 0 bases; bases with no gene match: 14. CDR3 loop: CASGLVFPGQPSNSGANVLTF. CDR3 DNA: TGTGCTAGTGGTTTGGTTTTTCCGGGACAGCCCTCCAACTCTGGGGCCAACGTCCTGACTTTC.

Only a few counts were recorded for this clone. The gene calls are TRBV28 and TRBJ1-2; unclear D gene. This CDR3 has 13 amino acids. V was shortened by 10 bases and J by 0 bases, with 12 bases between the two germline ends. Germline CDR1 reads MDHEN; CDR2 reads SYDVKM. Written as DNA, the CDR3 is TGTGCCACCATGGTCCAAGCTAACTATGGCTACACCTTC. As protein: CATMVQANYGYTF.

This clone was counted a single time. This chain connects TRBV7-9 to TRBJ2-4; 9 bases map to TRBD2. This CDR3 comprises 18 residues. Germline V CDR1 and CDR2: SEHNR, FQNEAQ (reference sequence). The V segment lost 5 bases and the J segment 0 bases; nucleotides outside the gene matches: 11. CDR3 DNA: TGTGCCAGCAGCCCGCCCCCACTAGCGGGCTTAGCCAAAAACATTCAGTACTTC. Translated: CASSPPPLAGLAKNIQYF.

V usage is TRBV4-3 and J usage is TRBJ1-3, with D uncertain. Trimming stripped 1 base from V and 0 bases from J, with 4 bases between. Germline CDR1 reads LGHNA; CDR2 reads YSLEER. This CDR3 is built from 14 residues. CDR3: CASSQGASGNTIYF. CDR3 DNA sequence: TGCGCCAGCAGCCAAGGGGCCTCTGGAAACACCATATATTTT.

This chain joins TRBV7-6 and TRBJ1-1; D is unresolved. The CDR3 covers 16 residues. Germline V lookup: CDR1 SGHVS, CDR2 FNYEAQ. V was cut by 5 bases and J by 4 bases, with 20 bases left in between. The CDR3 reads CASSPTGPKRSTEAFF. DNA for the CDR3: TGTGCCAGCAGCCCCACCGGACCCAAAAGGAGCACTGAAGCTTTCTTT.

V and J are TRBV23-1 and TRBJ2-3; 9 bases line up with TRBD1. TRBV23-1 is an ORF; its function is uncertain. The ends lost 7 bases at V and 1 base at J; junction bases unmatched: 15. CDR3 length: 18 amino acids. The CDR3 DNA is TGCGCCAGCACCGCGGGACAGGGTCCCCTCTGGGGCACAGATACGCAGTATTTT. It yields the protein CASTAGQGPLWGTDTQYF.

This chain links TRBV5-6 with TRBJ2-1, with D tentatively TRBD2 (7 bases). The CDR3 runs 14 residues. V gave up 2 bases and J gave up 7 bases, with 13 bases separating them. The V gene's germline CDR1 is SGHDT and CDR2 YYEEEE. The CDR3 sequence: CASSLGGGLNEQFF. The CDR3 bases are TGTGCCAGCAGCTTAGGGGGAGGGTTGAATGAGCAGTTCTTC.

This clone was seen only once. The chain is built from TRBV11-3 and TRBJ2-1; 8 bases align to TRBD2. The length of the CDR3 is 16 residues. Germline V gives CDR1 SGHNT, CDR2 YENEEA. Trimming removed 1 base from V and 6 bases from J; junction bases left unmatched: 8. CDR3: CASSLADGRAFNEQFF. The CDR3, as DNA: TGTGCCAGCAGCTTAGCCGACGGGAGGGCCTTCAATGAGCAGTTCTTC.

The chain joins TRBV5-8 to TRBJ1-3, with 7 bases fitting TRBD1. Germline CDR1 reads SGHTS; CDR2 reads YDEGEE. The CDR3 covers 16 residues. V shed 2 bases, J shed 4 bases, and the junction held 9 bases outside the gene matches. CDR3 protein: CASSFFDRADGNTIYF. The DNA for the CDR3 is TGTGCCAGCAGCTTCTTCGACAGGGCTGACGGAAACACCATATATTTT.

The chain has TRBV7-2 and TRBJ2-3; TRBD1 matches at 9 bases. This CDR3 region has 16 residues. The germline CDR1 and CDR2 sequences are SGHTA and FQGNSA. The V segment lost 4 bases and the J segment 2 bases; nucleotides outside the gene matches: 7. This CDR3 is CASSYRDRAPTDTQYF. CDR3 in DNA: TGTGCCAGCAGCTACCGGGACAGGGCACCCACAGATACGCAGTATTTT.

CDR3 nucleotides: TGTGCCAGCAGTTACGGCCCGAGAAACACCATATATTTT. This gives the protein CASSYGPRNTIYF. The V gene is TRBV6-5, the J gene TRBJ1-3; D is ambiguous. There are 13 residues in the CDR3. The germline V gene has CDR1 MNHEY and CDR2 SVGAGI. Trimming took 2 bases from V and 5 from J, leaving 7 bases between them.

V usage is TRBV30 and J usage is TRBJ2-3; 12 bases fit TRBD2. The CDR3 has 15 amino acids. J gave up 4 bases and V 3 bases, and 5 bases lay outside the gene matches. Per the germline V gene, CDR1 is GTSNPN and CDR2 is SVGIG (reference sequence). CDR3 sequence (DNA): TGTGCCTGGAGGGAGACTAGCGGGAGTGCAGATACGCAGTATTTT. Its protein product is CAWRETSGSADTQYF.

By share of the sample, this clone is medium-sized (0.01 to 0.1%). DNA of the CDR3: TGTGCCAGTAGTATAGCACAGTACACTGAAGCTTTCTTT. It encodes CASSIAQYTEAFF. The chain has TRBV19 and TRBJ1-1; D not certain. This CDR3 is 13 amino acids long. V lost 1 base to trimming and J lost 3 bases, with 6 bases between them. The germline gives CDR1 LNHDA, CDR2 SQIVND (reference sequence).

The chain employs TRBV7-2 and TRBJ2-3, with 10 positions matching TRBD1. The CDR3 has 15 residues. Losses at the gene ends were 2 bases for V and 6 bases for J; bases not matched to a gene: 5. The germline gives CDR1 SGHTA, CDR2 FQGNSA. CDR3 DNA: TGTGCCAGCAGCTTAATTGGGACAGGGGCCGATACGCAGTATTTT. Its protein product is CASSLIGTGADTQYF.